This TCR beta chain was obtained from a study of CD8+CD57+ T cells in acquired aplastic anemia. Study in general: DNA per sorted CD4+ or CD8+ sample ranged roughly 0.19 to 30 ug, averaging around 3.2 ug. Study results and limitations: CD8+ Simpson's diversity showed no significant patient-control difference.

Concerning this clonotype: Its antigen is as yet unknown.

Genomic DNA constituted the template upon which TCR beta VDJ and CDR3 profiling was performed. TCRdb recomputed calls from the reads with MiXCR, one row per CDR3 protein. The sample consists of roughly 250,000 distinct CDR3 sequences, 82% of them appearing once. Patients picked for sequencing had shown CD8+CD57+ cell expansion detected by flow cytometry. Each of the patients presented with severe acquired aplastic anemia. Each patient gave a blood sample that was collected before any therapy had been received. What was sequenced was sorted CD4+, CD8+, or CD8+CD57+ T cells (not recorded which) from PBMCs. This clonotype was sampled from a human donor with aplastic anemia.

In nucleotides, the CDR3 is TGTGCCACCAGCAGGAGCAGCGAGCAAGAACCCCAGTACTTC. Its translation is CATSRSSEQEPQYF. This chain connects TRBV15 to TRBJ2-5; D gene ambiguous. In germline, CDR1 is LNHNV, CDR2 YYDKDF (reference sequence). The V gene lost 3 bases and the J gene lost 9 bases, with 17 bases spanning the gap. This CDR3 contains 14 residues.